Each of the 16 T cell receptor beta chains below was sequenced from the same sample in a study of glioma-infiltrating T cells. TCR alpha and beta CDR3 regions were amplified from RNA using iRepertoire nested multiplex PCR. TCRdb redid the calling of the multiplex PCR reads with MiXCR, one entry per CDR3 protein. The profile covers some 190,000 distinct CDR3 sequences, with roughly 32% appearing a single time and just over 20% taken by the ten largest. Source material: glioma tissue, nonneoplastic brain tissue, or PBMCs (not recorded which). The receptor set was obtained from a human donor with low-grade glioma or glioblastoma, undergoing nonglioma brain surgery, or in good health (not recorded which).

In regard to this clonotype: One end of the junction does not line up with germline, which may come from a read error. The rearrangement uses TRBV28 and TRBJ1-5, with D tentatively TRBD1 (5 bases). CDR1 and CDR2 from the germline V gene are MDHEN and SYDVKM. The CDR3 runs to 15 residues. CDR3 in DNA: TGTGCCGGCAGTCTTTTAGGGGAGAGGACTCATCCCCAGCATTTT. It specifies CAGSLLGERTHPQHF.

Note on this clonotype: A clone one base away is much larger, so this may be a read error. The genes are TRBV5-8 and TRBJ2-3; tentative D call: TRBD1 (5 bases). V dropped 3 bases and J dropped 1 base, with 12 bases sitting between them. CDR1 and CDR2 from the germline V gene are SGHTS and YDEGEE. The CDR3 has 15 residues. The CDR3 sequence is CASSSQLQGTDTQYF. The CDR3 nucleotides read TGTGCCAGCAGCTCGCAATTACAGGGCACAGATACGCAGTATTTT.

This clonotype was counted ten times or more. The chain recombines TRBV18 with TRBJ2-1; 10 nucleotides align to TRBD1. Germline-derived CDR1 and CDR2 are KGHSH and LQKENI. After removal of 3 bases from V and 7 bases from J, the junction contained 9 bases not matched to a gene. This CDR3 is built from 16 residues. DNA of the CDR3: TGTGCCAGCTCACCGCGACCGGGACAGGGGATGAATGAGCAGTTCTTC. It specifies CASSPRPGQGMNEQFF. The full variable domain, its missing parts supplied by reference TRBV18 and TRBJ2-1, is NAGVMQNPRHLVRRRGQEARLRCSPMKGHSHVYWYRQLPEEGLKFMVYLQKENIIDESGMPKERFSAEFPKEGPSILRIQQVVRGDSAAYFCASSPRPGQGMNEQFFGPGTRLTVL.

This clonotype was detected only once. This sequence may be a read error, since a much larger clone differs from it by one base. The chain recombines TRBV7-3 with TRBJ2-1; TRBD1 or TRBD2 may be the D gene (5 bases each). Germline V lookup: CDR1 SGHTA, CDR2 FQGTGA. The CDR3 consists of 15 residues. The DNA of the CDR3 is TGTGCCAGCAGCTTCGCAGGGTCTGACTACAATGAGGAGTTCTTC. It encodes CASSFAGSDYNEEFF.

The table lists this clonotype with many counts. In DNA form, the CDR3 reads TGTGCCACCAGTGATTCGAGGACAGGGAACACAGATACGCAGTATTTT. Protein sequence: CATSDSRTGNTDTQYF. The V call is TRBV24-1, the J call TRBJ2-3; 8 bases are shared with TRBD1. The V and J ends lost 2 bases and 2 bases, in that order; junction bases with no gene match: 5. The CDR3 is 16 amino acids. From germline, CDR1 is KGHDR and CDR2 SFDVKD.

A note on this clonotype: A much larger clone lies one base from this, so it may be a read error. This chain uses TRBV27 with TRBJ2-4; possibly TRBD1 for D (5 bases). The CDR3 length is 15 residues. Germline CDR1 and CDR2: MNHEY and SMNVEV (reference sequence). Here the CDR3 DNA reads TGTGCCAGCAGTTTAGACAGTACGGCCAAAAACATTCAGCACTTC. Amino acid sequence: CASSLDSTAKNIQHF.

The sample holds a few counts of this clonotype. This rearrangement joins TRBV19 to TRBJ2-2; TRBD1 is a possible D gene (5 bases). The CDR3 has 14 residues. Trimming took 3 bases from V and 1 from J, leaving 6 bases between them. Germline values: CDR1 LNHDA, CDR2 SQIVND (reference sequence). Written as DNA, the CDR3 is TGTGCCAGTAGTATCGGACAGAACACCGGGGAGCTGTTTTTT. Translation: CASSIGQNTGELFF.

This clonotype has at least ten counts. The J gene is TRBJ2-1, the V gene TRBV24-1; D might be TRBD1 or TRBD2, each matching 6 bases. The CDR3 is made up of 16 amino acids. V lost 4 bases and J 5 bases, leaving 17 bases between the germline ends. Per germline, CDR1 KGHDR and CDR2 SFDVKD. This chain's CDR3 is CATSDSGAVDDNEQFF. The CDR3 DNA is TGTGCCACCAGTGACTCGGGGGCGGTAGACGACAATGAGCAGTTCTTC.

This clonotype was recorded at least ten times. J is TRBJ2-3 and V is TRBV5-1, with a weak D call TRBD2 (5 bases). Germline V CDR1 and CDR2: SGHRS, YFSETQ. V lost 4 bases to trimming and J lost 0 bases, with 18 bases between them. This CDR3 spans 17 amino acids. CDR3 sequence (DNA): TGCGCCAGCAGCCCTGTCGGACTCGGCGGGAGCACAGATACGCAGTATTTT. It encodes CASSPVGLGGSTDTQYF.

Comment on this clonotype: At one end, the junction sequence differs from germline, possibly due to a read error. This chain joins TRBV6-2 or TRBV6-3 and TRBJ1-2, with D possibly matching TRBD1 (6 bases). The CDR3 runs to 14 residues. Germline-derived CDR1 and CDR2 are MNHEY and SVGEGT. The CDR3 here is CASSLWTDNYGYTF. Here the CDR3 DNA reads TGTGCCAGCAGTCTCTGGACAGACAACTATGGCTACACTTTC.

Turning to this clonotype: Possible read error: a much larger clone is one base away. This chain joins TRBV5-1 and TRBJ2-3; unclear D gene. This CDR3 is 12 amino acids long. The germline V gene has CDR1 SGHRS and CDR2 YFSETQ. The CDR3 DNA sequence: TGCGTCAGCAGCGAACCACCAGATACGCAGTATTTT. Amino acids: CVSSEPPDTQYF.

Here the CDR3 DNA reads TGCAGCGTTGAAGTGCCACAGAATGAAAAACTGTTTTTT. It specifies CSVEVPQNEKLFF. This rearrangement joins TRBV29-1 to TRBJ1-4; D is undetermined. Trimming cost V 1 base and J 5 bases, with 8 bases left between them. The CDR3 consists of 13 residues. Germline V gene sequence: CDR1 SQVTM, CDR2 ANQGSEA.

The chain employs TRBV12-3 or TRBV12-4 and TRBJ2-7, with 12 positions matching TRBD1. This CDR3 is built from 14 residues. With V trimmed by 8 bases and J by 4 bases, 6 bases remained unmatched. The CDR3 nucleotides are TGTGCCAGCGGGCTGGGACAGGGGGCATACGAGCAGTACTTC. Amino acid sequence: CASGLGQGAYEQYF.

The chain links TRBV7-9 to TRBJ2-1; D is unresolved. The CDR3 is made up of 12 amino acids. Germline values: CDR1 SEHNR, CDR2 FQNEAQ (reference sequence). The CDR3 DNA reads as TGTGTTAGTCGAGTCTCCTACAATGAGCAGTTCTTC. Encoded protein: CVSRVSYNEQFF.

This clonotype has a single count. Germline is not matched at one junction end, which may reflect a read error. The rearrangement joins TRBV6-5 to TRBJ2-5; D ambiguous. Per germline, CDR1 MNHEY and CDR2 SVGAGI. The CDR3 has 12 amino acids. CDR3 sequence: CASCYFQEAQYF. The CDR3 nucleotides are TGTGCCAGCTGTTACTTCCAAGAGGCCCAGTACTTC.

Ten or more counts support this clonotype. The V gene is TRBV20-1, the J gene TRBJ2-7; the match to TRBD2 covers 9 bases. The CDR3 totals 15 residues. Germline trimming cut 2 bases from V and 2 bases from J; bases unmatched to any gene: 7. Germline-derived CDR1 and CDR2 are DFQATT and SNEGSKA (reference sequence). The CDR3 nucleotides are TGCAGTGCTAGATGGGTAGCGGGAGTCGCCTACGAGCAGTACTTC. Protein sequence: CSARWVAGVAYEQYF.